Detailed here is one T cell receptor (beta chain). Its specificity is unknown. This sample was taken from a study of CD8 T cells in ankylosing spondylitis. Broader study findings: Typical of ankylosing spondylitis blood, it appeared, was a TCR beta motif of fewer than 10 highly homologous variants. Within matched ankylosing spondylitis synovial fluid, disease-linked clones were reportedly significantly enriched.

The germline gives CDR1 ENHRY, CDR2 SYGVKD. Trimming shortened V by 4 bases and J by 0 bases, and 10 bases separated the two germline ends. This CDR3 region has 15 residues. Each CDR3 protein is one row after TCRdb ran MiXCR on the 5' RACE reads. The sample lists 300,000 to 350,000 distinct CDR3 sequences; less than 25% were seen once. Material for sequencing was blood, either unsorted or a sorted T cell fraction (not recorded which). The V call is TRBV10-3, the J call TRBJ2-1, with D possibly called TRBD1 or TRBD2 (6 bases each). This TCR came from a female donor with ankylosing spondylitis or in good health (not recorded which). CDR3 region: CAISVADSSYNEQFF. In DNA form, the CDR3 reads TGTGCCATCAGTGTAGCGGACAGCTCCTACAATGAGCAGTTCTTC.